This is a list of T cell receptor beta chains from one sample in a study of radiotherapy plus CTLA-4 blockade in lung cancer. The data were produced by immunoSEQ multiplex PCR, yet TCRdb's version contains in-frame clones alone and is incomplete. The table has about 100,000 clones, roughly 80% seen once. The sequencing used peripheral blood, collected from a patient treated with radiotherapy plus ipilimumab. The origin of the receptors is a human donor with non-small cell lung cancer who had stable disease on radiotherapy plus ipilimumab. CDR3s include the opening cysteine and the closing phenylalanine or tryptophan. Fields, in order: V gene, clone size, D gene, J gene, CDR3 protein, CDR3 DNA. The D gene is left open where the match is weak. A row's size may be missing; if present it is once, few, many or a size class.

TRBV5-1,once,TRBD1,TRBJ1-6,CASSLEPGQDLQSSYNSPLHF,TGCGCCAGCAGCCTCGAGCCGGGACAGGATTTGCAGAGCTCCTATAATTCACCCCTCCACTTT
TRBV11-2,.,TRBD1,TRBJ2-7,CASSTGGGLGTYEQYF,TGTGCCAGCAGCACAGGGGGCGGACTAGGTACCTACGAGCAGTACTTC
TRBV6-1,.,.,TRBJ1-5,CASSPRDAGDQPQHF,TGTGCCAGCAGTCCCCGGGACGCAGGGGATCAGCCCCAGCATTTT
TRBV9,.,.,TRBJ2-7,CASSQDPAGEQYF,TGTGCCAGCAGCCAAGACCCTGCGGGGGAGCAGTACTTC
TRBV10-1,.,TRBD2,TRBJ2-7,CASSRLAGRYEQYF,TGCGCCAGCAGTCGACTAGCGGGTCGCTACGAGCAGTACTTC
TRBV7-6,.,.,TRBJ1-1,CASSLAPQRGVEAFF,TGTGCCAGCAGCTTAGCACCCCAGAGGGGCGTCGAAGCTTTCTTT
TRBV7-8,.,.,TRBJ2-7,CASSSTGPVAYEQYF,TGTGCCAGCAGCTCCACAGGGCCAGTAGCCTACGAGCAGTACTTC
TRBV7-3,.,.,TRBJ2-1,CASSLSGVNEQFF,TGTGCCAGCAGCTTAAGTGGGGTCAATGAGCAGTTCTTC
TRBV7-9,.,.,TRBJ2-2,CASSSRSGGGATGELFF,TGTGCCAGCAGCTCGCGATCCGGTGGCGGGGCCACCGGGGAGCTGTTTTTT
TRBV29-1,.,.,TRBJ2-7,CSALSTGYYEQYF,TGCAGCGCCCTTTCTACAGGGTATTACGAGCAGTACTTC
TRBV5-1,.,.,TRBJ2-7,CASREGLSLYEQYF,TGCGCCAGCAGGGAAGGGTTAAGTCTCTACGAGCAGTACTTC